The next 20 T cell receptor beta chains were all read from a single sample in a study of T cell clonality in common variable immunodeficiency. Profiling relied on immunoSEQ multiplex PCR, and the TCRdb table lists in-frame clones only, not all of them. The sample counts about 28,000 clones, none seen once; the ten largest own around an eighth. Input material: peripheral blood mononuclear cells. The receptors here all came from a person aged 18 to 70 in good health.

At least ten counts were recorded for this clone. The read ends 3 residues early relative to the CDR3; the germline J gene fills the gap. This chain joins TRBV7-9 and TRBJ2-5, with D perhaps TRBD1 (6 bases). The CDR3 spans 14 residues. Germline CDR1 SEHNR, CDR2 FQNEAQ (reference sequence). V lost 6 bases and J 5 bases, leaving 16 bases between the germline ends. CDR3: CASRQSEGGETQYF. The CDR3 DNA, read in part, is TGTGCCAGCAGACAGAGCGAAGGGGGTGAGACC. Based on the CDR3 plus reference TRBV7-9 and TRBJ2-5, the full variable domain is DTGVSQNPRHKITKRGQNVTFRCDPISEHNRLYWYRQTLGQGPEFLTYFQNEAQLEKSRLLSDRFSAERPKGSFSTLEIQRTEQGDSAMYLCASRQSEGGETQYFGPGTRLLVL.

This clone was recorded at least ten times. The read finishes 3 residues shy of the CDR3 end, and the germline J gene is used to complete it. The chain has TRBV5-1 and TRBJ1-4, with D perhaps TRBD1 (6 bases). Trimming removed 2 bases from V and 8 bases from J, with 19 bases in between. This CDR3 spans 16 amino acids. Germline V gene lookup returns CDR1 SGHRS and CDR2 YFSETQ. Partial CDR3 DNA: TGCGCCAGCAGCTTTGGCGTTGGACAGCCTAGGGAAAAA. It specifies CASSFGVGQPREK. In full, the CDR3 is CASSFGVGQPREKLFF.

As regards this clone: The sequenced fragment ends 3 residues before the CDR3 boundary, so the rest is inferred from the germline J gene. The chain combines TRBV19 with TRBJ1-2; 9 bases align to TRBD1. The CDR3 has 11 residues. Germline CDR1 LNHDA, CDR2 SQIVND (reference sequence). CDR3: CATRTGAGYTF. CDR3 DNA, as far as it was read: TGTGCCACCAGGACAGGGGCCGGC.

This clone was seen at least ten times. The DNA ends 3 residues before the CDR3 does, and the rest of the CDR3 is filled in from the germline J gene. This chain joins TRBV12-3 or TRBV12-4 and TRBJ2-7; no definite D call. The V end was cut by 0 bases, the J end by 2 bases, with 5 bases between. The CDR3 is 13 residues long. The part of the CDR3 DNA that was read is TGTGCCAGCAGTTTAGCGCGGACCTACGAG. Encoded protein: CASSLARTYE. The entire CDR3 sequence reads CASSLARTYEQYF.

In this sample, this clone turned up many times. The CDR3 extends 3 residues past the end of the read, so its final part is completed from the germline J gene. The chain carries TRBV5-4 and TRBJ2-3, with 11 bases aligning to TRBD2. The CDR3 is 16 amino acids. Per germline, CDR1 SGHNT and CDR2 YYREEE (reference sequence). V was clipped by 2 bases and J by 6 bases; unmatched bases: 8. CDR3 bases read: TGTGCCAGCAGCTTCGGGGTTAGCGGGGGGGCTGATACG. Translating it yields CASSFGVSGGADT. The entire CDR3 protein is CASSFGVSGGADTQYF.

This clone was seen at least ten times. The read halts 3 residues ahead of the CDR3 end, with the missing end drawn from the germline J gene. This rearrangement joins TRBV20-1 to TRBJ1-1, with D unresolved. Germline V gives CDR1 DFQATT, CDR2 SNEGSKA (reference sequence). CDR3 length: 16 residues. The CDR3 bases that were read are TGCAGGCTACCGACGCGCGCGGGCCAGTGGAACACTGAA. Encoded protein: CRLPTRAGQWNTE. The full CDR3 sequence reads CRLPTRAGQWNTEAFF.

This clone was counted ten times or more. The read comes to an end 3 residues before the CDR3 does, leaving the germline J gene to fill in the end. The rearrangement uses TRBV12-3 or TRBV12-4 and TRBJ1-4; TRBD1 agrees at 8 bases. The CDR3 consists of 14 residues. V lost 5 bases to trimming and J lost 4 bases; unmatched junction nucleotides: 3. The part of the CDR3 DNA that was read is TGTGCCAGCAGTACCGACAGGGGTAATGAAAAA. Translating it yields CASSTDRGNEK. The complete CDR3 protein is CASSTDRGNEKLFF.

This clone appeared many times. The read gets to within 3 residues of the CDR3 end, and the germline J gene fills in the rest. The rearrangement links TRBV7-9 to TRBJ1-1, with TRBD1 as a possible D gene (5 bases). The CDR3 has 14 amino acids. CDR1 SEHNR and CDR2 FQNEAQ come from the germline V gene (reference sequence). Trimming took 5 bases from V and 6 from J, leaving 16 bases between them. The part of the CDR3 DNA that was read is TGTGCCAGCAGCCGATTAACGTCGGGGGCTGAA. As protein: CASSRLTSGAE. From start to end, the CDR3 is CASSRLTSGAEAFF.

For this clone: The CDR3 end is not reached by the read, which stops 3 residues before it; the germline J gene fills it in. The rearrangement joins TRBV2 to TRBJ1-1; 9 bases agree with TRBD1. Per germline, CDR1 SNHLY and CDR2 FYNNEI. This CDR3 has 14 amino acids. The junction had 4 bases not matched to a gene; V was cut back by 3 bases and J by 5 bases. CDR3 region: CASSDRTGVTEAFF. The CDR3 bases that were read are TGTGCCAGCAGTGATAGGACAGGGGTGACTGAA.

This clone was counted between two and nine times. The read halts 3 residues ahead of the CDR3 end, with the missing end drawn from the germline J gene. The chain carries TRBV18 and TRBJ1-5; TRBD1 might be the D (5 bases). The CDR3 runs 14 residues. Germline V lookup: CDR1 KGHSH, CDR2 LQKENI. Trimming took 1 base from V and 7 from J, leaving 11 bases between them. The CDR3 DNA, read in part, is TGTGCCAGCTCACCACAAGGGGCCGAACAGCCC. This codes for CASSPQGAEQP. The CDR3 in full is CASSPQGAEQPQHF.

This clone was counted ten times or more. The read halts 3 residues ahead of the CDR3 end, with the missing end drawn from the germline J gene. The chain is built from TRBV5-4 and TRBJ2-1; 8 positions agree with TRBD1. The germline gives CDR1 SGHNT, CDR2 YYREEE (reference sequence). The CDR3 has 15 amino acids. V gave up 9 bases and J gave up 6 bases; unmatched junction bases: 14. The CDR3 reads CATHTPGGFRNEQFF. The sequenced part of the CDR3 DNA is TGTGCCACCCACACCCCAGGGGGCTTTCGCAATGAG. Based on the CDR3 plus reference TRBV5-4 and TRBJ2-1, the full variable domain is ETGVTQSPTHLIKTRGQQVTLRCSSQSGHNTVSWYQQALGQGPQFIFQYYREEENGRGNFPPRFSGLQFPNYSSELNVNALELDDSALYLCATHTPGGFRNEQFFGPGTRLTVL.

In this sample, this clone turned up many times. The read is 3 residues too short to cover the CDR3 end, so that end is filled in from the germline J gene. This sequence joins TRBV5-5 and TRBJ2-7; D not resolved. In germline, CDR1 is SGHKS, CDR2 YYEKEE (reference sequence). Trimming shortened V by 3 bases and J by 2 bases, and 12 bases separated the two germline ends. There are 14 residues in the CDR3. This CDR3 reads CASSSSAPAYEQYF. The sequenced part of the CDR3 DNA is TGTGCCAGCAGCTCCAGCGCCCCAGCCTACGAG.

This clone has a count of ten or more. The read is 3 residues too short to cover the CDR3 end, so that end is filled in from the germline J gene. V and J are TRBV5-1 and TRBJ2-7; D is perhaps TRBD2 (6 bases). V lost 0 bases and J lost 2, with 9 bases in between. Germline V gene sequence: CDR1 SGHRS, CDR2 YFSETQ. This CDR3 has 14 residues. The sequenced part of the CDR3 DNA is TGCGCCAGCAGCTTGGCCGGGGGAACCTACGAG. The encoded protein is CASSLAGGTYE. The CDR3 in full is CASSLAGGTYEQYF.

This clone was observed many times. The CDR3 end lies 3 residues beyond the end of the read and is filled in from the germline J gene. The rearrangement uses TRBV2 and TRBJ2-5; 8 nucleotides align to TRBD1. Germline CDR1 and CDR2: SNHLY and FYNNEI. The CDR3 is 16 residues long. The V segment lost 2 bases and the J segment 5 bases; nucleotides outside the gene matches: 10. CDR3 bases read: TGTGCCAGCAGTGAATTTCTCGGACAGGGCCACGAGACC. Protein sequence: CASSEFLGQGHET. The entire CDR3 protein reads CASSEFLGQGHETQYF.

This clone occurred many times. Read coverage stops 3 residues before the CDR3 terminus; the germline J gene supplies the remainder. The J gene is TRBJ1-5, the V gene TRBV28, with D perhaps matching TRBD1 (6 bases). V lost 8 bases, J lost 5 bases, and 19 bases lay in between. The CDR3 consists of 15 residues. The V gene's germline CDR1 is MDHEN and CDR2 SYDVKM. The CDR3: CASAVSDRIHQPQHF. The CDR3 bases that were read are TGTGCCAGCGCAGTGTCCGACAGGATTCATCAGCCC.

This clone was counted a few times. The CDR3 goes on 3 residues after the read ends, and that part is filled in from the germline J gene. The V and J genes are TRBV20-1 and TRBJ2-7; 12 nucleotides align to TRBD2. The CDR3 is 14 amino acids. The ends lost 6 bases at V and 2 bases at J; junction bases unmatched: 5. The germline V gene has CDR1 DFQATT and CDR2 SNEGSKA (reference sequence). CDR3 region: CSATRLAGAYEQYF. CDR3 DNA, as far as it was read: TGCAGTGCAACGAGACTAGCGGGGGCCTACGAG.

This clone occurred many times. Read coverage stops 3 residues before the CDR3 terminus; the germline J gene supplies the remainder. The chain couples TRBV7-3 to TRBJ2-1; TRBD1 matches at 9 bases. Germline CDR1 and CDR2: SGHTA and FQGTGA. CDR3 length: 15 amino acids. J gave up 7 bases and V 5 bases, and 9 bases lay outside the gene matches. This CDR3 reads CASSNTGTGRNEQFF. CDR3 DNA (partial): TGTGCCAGCAGCAATACCGGGACAGGGAGGAATGAG.

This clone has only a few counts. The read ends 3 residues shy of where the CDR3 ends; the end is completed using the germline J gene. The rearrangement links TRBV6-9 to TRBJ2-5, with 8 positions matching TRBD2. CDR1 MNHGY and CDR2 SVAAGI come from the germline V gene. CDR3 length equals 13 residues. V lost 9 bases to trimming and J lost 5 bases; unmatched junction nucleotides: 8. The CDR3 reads CARGAGGAETQYF. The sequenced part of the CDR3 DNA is TGTGCCAGAGGTGCCGGGGGGGCTGAGACC.

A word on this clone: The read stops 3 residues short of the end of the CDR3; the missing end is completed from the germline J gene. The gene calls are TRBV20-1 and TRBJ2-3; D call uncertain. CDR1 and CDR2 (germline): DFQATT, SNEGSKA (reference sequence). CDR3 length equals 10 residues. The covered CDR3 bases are TGCAGTGCTACCCAGGAGACG. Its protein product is CSATQET. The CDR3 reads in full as CSATQETQYF.

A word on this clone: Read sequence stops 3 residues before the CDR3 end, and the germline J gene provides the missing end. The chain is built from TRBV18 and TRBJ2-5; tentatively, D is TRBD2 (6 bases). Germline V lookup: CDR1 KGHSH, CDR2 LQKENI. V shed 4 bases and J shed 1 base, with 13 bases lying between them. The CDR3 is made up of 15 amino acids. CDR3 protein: CASSRWRDSQETQYF. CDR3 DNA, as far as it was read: TGTGCCAGCTCACGCTGGCGGGACTCCCAAGAGACC.